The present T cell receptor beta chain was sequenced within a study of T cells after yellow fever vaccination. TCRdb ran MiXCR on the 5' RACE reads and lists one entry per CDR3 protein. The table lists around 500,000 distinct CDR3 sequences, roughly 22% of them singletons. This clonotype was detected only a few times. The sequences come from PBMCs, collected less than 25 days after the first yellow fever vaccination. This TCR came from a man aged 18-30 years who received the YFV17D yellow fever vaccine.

CDR3 sequence reads: CASSSVNYGYTF. Here the CDR3 DNA reads TGTGCCAGCAGCTCTGTTAACTATGGCTACACCTTC. The chain uses TRBV7-9 and TRBJ1-2; D unclear. The ends were cut back, 4 bases at V and 1 base at J, with 4 bases in the middle. The germline V gene encodes CDR1 SEHNR and CDR2 FQNEAQ (reference sequence). This CDR3 has 12 amino acids. The variable domain in full, with the rest retrieved from reference TRBV7-9 and TRBJ1-2, is DTGVSQNPRHKITKRGQNVTFRCDPISEHNRLYWYRQTLGQGPEFLTYFQNEAQLEKSRLLSDRFSAERPKGSFSTLEIQRTEQGDSAMYLCASSSVNYGYTFGSGTRLTVV.